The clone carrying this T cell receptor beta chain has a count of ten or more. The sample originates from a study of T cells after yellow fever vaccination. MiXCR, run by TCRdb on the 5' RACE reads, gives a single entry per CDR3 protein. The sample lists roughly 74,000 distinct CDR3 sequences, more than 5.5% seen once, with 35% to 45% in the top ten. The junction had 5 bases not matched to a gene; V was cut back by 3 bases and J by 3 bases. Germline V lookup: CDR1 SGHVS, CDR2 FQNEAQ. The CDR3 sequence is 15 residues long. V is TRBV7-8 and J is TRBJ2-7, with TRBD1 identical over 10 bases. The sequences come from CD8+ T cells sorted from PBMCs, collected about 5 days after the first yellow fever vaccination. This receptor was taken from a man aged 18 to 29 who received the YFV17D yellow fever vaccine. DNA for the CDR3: TGTGCCAGCAGCTTCCGGGACAGGGGTTTCTACGAGCAGTACTTC. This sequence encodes CASSFRDRGFYEQYF.